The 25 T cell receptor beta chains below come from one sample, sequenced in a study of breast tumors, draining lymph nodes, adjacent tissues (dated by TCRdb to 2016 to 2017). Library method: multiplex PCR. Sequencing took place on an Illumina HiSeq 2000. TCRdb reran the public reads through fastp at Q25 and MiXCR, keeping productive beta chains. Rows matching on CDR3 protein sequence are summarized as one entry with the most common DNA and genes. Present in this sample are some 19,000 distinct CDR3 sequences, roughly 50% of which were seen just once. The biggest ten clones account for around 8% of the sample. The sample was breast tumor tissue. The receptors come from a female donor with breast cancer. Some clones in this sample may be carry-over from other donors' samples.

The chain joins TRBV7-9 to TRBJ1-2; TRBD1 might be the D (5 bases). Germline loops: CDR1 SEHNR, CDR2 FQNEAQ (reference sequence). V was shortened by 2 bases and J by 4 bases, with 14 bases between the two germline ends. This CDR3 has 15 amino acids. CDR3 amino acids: CASSLSQLGVYGYTF. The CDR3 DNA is TGTGCCAGCAGCTTATCCCAACTAGGGGTCTATGGCTACACCTTC.

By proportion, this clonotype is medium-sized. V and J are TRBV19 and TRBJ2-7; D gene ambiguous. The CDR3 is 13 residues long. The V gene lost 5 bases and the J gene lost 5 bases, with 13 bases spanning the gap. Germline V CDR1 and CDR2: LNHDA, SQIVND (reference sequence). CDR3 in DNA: TGTGCCAGTAGTCGGGCTAAAACCGACGAGCAGTACTTC. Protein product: CASSRAKTDEQYF.

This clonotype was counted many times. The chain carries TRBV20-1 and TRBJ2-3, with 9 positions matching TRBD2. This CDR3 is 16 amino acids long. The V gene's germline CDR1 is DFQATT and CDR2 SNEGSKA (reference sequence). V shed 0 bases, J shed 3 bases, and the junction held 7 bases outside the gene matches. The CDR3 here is CSARDLGGRVTDTQYF. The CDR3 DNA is TGCAGTGCTAGAGATCTAGGCGGGAGGGTAACAGATACGCAGTATTTT.

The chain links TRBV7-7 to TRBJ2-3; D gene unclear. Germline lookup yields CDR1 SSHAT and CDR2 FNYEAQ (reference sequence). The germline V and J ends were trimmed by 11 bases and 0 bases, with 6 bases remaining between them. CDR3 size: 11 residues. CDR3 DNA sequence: TGTGCCGGACGGAGCACAGATACGCAGTATTTT. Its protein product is CAGRSTDTQYF. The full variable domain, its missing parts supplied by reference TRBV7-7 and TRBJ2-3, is GAGVSQSPRYKVTKRGQDVTLRCDPISSHATLYWYQQALGQGPEFLTYFNYEAQPDKSGLPSDRFSAERPEGSISTLTIQRTEQRDSAMYRCAGRSTDTQYFGPGTRLTVL.

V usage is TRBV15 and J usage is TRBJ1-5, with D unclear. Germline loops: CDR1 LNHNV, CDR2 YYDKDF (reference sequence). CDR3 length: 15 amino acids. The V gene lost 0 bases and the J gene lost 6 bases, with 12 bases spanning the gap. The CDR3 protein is CATSRDPQASQPQHF. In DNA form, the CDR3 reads TGTGCCACCAGCAGAGACCCGCAAGCGAGTCAGCCCCAGCATTTT.

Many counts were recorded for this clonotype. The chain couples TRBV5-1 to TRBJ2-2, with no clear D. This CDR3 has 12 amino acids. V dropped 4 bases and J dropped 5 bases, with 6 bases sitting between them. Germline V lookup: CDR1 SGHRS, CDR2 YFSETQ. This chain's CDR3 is CASSAYTGELFF. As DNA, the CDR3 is TGCGCCAGCAGCGCCTATACCGGGGAGCTGTTTTTT.

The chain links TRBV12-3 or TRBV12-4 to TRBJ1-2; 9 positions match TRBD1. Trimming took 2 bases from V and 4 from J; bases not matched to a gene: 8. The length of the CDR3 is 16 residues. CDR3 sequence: CASSLIPGQGSYGYTF. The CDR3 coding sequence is TGTGCCAGCAGTTTAATTCCGGGACAGGGTAGCTATGGCTACACCTTC.

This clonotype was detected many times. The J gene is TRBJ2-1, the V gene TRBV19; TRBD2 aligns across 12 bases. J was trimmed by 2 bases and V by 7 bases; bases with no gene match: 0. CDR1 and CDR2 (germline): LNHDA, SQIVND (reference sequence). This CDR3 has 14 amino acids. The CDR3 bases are TGTGCCAGTACTAGCGGGAGGGCCTACAATGAGCAGTTCTTC. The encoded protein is CASTSGRAYNEQFF. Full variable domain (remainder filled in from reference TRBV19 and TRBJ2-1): DGGITQSPKYLFRKEGQNVTLSCEQNLNHDAMYWYRQDPGQGLRLIYYSQIVNDFQKGDIAEGYSVSREKKESFPLTVTSAQKNPTAFYLCASTSGRAYNEQFFGPGTRLTVL.

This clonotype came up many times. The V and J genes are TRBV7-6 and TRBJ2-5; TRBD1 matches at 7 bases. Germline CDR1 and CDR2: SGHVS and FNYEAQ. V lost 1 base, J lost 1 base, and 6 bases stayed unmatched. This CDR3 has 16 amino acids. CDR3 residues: CASSLETGSSQETQYF. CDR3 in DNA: TGTGCCAGCAGCTTAGAGACAGGGTCTTCCCAAGAGACCCAGTACTTC.

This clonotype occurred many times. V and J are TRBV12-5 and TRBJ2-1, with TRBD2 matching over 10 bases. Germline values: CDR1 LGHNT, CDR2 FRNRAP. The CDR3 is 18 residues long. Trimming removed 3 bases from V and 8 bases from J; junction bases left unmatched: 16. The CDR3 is CASGFVRLASGSLDEQFF. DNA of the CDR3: TGTGCTAGTGGTTTCGTACGGTTGGCTAGCGGGAGTCTCGATGAGCAGTTCTTC.

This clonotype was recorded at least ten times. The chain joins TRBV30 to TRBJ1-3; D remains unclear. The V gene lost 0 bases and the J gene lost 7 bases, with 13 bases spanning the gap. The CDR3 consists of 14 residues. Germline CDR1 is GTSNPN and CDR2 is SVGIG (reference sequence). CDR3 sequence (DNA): TGTGCCTGGAGTGTATTTGGTCGTTGGAACACCATATATTTT. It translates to CAWSVFGRWNTIYF.

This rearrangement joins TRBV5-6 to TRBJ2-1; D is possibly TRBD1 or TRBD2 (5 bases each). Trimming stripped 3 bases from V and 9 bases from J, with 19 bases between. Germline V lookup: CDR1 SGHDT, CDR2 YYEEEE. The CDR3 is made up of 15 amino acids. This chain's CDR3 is CASSWDATAKPEQFF. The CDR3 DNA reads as TGTGCCAGCAGCTGGGACGCGACCGCGAAACCTGAGCAGTTCTTC.

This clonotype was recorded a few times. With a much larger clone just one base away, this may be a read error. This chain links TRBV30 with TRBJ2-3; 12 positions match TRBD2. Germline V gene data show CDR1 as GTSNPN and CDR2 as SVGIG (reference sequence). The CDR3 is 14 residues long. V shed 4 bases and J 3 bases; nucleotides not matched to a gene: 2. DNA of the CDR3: TGTGCCTGGACTAGCGGGAGGGGGACAGATACGCAGTATTTT. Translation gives CAWTSGRGTDTQYF.

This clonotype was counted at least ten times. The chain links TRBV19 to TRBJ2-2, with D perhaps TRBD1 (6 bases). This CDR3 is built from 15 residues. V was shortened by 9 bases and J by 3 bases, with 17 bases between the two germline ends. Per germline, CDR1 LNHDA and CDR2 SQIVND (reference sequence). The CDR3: CASQTPTGDTGELFF. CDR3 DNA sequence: TGTGCCAGCCAGACCCCGACAGGTGACACCGGGGAGCTGTTTTTT.

The DNA for the CDR3 is TGTGCCAGCAGTATCGGGAGGGCAGCAGATACGCAGTATTTT. This sequence encodes CASSIGRAADTQYF. The chain uses TRBV12-3 or TRBV12-4 and TRBJ2-3; 8 bases match TRBD2. V lost 5 bases to trimming and J lost 4 bases; unmatched junction nucleotides: 5. The CDR3 totals 14 residues.

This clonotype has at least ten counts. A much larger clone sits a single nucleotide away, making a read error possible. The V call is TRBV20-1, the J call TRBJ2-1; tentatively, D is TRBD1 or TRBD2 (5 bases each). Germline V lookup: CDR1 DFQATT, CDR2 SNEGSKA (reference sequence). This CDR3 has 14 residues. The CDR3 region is CSAIGGRGYTEQFF. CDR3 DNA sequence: TGCAGTGCTATCGGAGGACGGGGCTACACTGAGCAGTTCTTC.

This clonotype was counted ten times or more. The CDR3 DNA follows: TGTGCCAGCAGTGCTTTCGAACAAGCGTCCGAGCAGTACTTC. Amino acid sequence: CASSAFEQASEQYF. The chain has TRBV6-1 and TRBJ2-7; D uncertain. CDR3 length: 14 residues. The germline CDR1 and CDR2 sequences are MNHNS and SASEGT. Deletions cut 4 bases from V and 6 bases from J, with 16 bases between.

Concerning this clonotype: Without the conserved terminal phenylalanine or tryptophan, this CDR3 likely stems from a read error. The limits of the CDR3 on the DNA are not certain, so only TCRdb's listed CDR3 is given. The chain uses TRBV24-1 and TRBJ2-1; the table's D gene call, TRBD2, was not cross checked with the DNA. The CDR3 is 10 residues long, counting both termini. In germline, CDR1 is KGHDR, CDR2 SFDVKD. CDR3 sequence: CATSDYLAGD.

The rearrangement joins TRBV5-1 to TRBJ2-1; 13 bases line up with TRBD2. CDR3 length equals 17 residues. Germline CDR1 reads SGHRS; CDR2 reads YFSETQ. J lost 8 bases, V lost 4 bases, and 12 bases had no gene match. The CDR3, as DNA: TGCGCCAGCAGCGAGACTGCAATTGGACTAGCGGGAGATGAGCAGTTCTTC. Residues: CASSETAIGLAGDEQFF.

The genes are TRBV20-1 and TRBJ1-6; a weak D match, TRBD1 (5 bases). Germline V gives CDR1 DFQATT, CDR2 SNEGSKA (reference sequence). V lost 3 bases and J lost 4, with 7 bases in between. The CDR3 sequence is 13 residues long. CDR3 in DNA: TGCAGTGCTAGTAGACAGTATAATTCACCCCTCCACTTT. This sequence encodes CSASRQYNSPLHF.

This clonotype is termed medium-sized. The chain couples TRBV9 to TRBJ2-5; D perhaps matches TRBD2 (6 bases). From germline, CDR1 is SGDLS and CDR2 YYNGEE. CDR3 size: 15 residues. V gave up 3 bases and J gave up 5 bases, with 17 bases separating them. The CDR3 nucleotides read TGTGCCAGCAGCGCCGCGGGGACCAATTATGAGACCCAGTACTTC. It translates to CASSAAGTNYETQYF.

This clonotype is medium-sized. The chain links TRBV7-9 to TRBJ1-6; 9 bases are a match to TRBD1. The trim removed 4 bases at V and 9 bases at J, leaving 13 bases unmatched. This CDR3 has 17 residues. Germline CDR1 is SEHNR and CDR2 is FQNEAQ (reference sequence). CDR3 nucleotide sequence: TGTGCCAGCAGCTCACACGAACTGACAGGGGGTAGTTCACCCCTCCACTTT. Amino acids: CASSSHELTGGSSPLHF. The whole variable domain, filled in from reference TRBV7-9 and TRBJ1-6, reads DTGVSQNPRHKITKRGQNVTFRCDPISEHNRLYWYRQTLGQGPEFLTYFQNEAQLEKSRLLSDRFSAERPKGSFSTLEIQRTEQGDSAMYLCASSSHELTGGSSPLHFGNGTRLTVT.

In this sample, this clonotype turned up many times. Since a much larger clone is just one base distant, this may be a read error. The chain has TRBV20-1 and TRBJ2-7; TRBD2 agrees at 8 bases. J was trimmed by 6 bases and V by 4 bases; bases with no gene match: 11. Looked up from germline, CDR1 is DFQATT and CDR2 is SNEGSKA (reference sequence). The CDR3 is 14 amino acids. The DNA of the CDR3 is TGCAGTGCTACCCCCGGGGGGGGAGGGACCGAGCAGTACTTC. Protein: CSATPGGGGTEQYF.

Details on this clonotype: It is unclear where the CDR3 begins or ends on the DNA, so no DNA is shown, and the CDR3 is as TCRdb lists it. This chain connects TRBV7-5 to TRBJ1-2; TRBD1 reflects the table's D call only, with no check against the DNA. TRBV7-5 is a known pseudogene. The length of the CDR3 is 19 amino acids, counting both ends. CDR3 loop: CISVPAAPGPPRLTYGYTF.

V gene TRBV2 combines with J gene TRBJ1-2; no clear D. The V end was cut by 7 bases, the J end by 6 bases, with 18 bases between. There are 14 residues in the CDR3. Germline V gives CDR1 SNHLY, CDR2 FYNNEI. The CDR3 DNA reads TGTGCCAGCAAGGCTCCACTAGGGTACCATGGCTACACCTTC. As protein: CASKAPLGYHGYTF. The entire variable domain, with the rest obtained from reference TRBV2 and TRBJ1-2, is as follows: EPEVTQTPSHQVTQMGQEVILRCVPISNHLYFYWYRQILGQKVEFLVSFYNNEISEKSEIFDDQFSVERPDGSNFTLKIRSTKLEDSAMYFCASKAPLGYHGYTFGSGTRLTVV.